This TCR beta chain stems from a study of shared T cell receptors in the human thymus. The CDR3 sequence is 14 residues long. Germline CDR1 and CDR2: LGHNA and YSLEER. The V end lost 4 bases, the J end lost 12 bases, and 19 bases lay between the germline ends. Using immunoSEQ multiplex PCR, the repertoire was profiled, and TCRdb retains in-frame clones only, with some absent. The repertoire holds hundreds of thousands of clones, with 70% to 90% as singletons. The sample holds one count of this clone. These data were also filed under a second study, of human thymus T cells.

The chain couples TRBV4-3 to TRBJ2-1; D may be TRBD2 (6 bases). The source is a boy under two years old with a congenital heart defect. The sample comprised thymocytes. Here the CDR3 reads CASSRVGGKALQFF. CDR3 coding DNA: TGCGCCAGCAGCCGGGTGGGCGGGAAGGCTTTGCAGTTCTTC.